This TCR beta chain was observed in a study of identical twins. A few counts support this clonotype. The CDR3 has 13 amino acids. V lost 9 bases, J lost 4 bases, and 14 bases lay in between. Germline V lookup: CDR1 KGHDR, CDR2 SFDVKD. TCRdb fed the 5' RACE reads into MiXCR, producing one record per CDR3 protein. Seen here are 200,000 to 250,000 distinct CDR3 sequences, 7.5% observed once, and the top ten hold more than 1.5%. This sample was also put to use in a study of yellow fever vaccine responses in identical twins.

Sequencing was performed on memory (CD45RO+) T cells sorted from blood. The receptor was derived from a woman aged 18-29 years in good health. The chain links TRBV24-1 to TRBJ1-1; no reliable D call. Here the CDR3 reads CATAERGTTEAFF. The CDR3 DNA follows: TGTGCCACCGCGGAAAGAGGCACCACTGAAGCTTTCTTT.